A selection of T cell receptor beta chains follows, all from one sample in a study of OX40 agonist ivuxolimab in advanced cancers. Sequencing used immunoSEQ multiplex PCR; TCRdb keeps in-frame clones, though not all of them. The sample lists 13,000 or so clones; 76% were seen once. The sample here was CD4+ or CD8+ T cells sorted from blood, taken in a trial of the OX40 agonist ivuxolimab. The receptors stem from an adult with an advanced solid tumor such as melanoma, head and neck, liver or kidney cancer. Both conserved end residues are part of each CDR3. Fields, in order: D gene, V gene, clone size, J gene, CDR3 protein, CDR3 DNA. The D gene is left open where the match is weak. The listing skips clone size in some rows; elsewhere it reads once, few, many or a size class.

-	TRBV4-2	-	TRBJ2-1	CASSQVVTGPSSYNEQFF	TGTGCCAGCAGCCAAGTGGTAACAGGGCCTAGCTCCTACAATGAGCAGTTCTTC
-	TRBV5-6	once	TRBJ2-5	CASSFGRDQTQYF	TGTGCCAGCAGCTTCGGGCGGGACCAGACCCAGTACTTC
-	TRBV5-5	once	TRBJ1-5	CASSLGGRTNYQPQHF	TGTGCCAGCAGCTTGGGGGGCAGGACCAACTATCAGCCCCAGCATTTT
-	TRBV7-2	-	TRBJ1-2	CASSSSPGNYGYTF	TGTGCCAGCAGCTCCTCTCCCGGAAACTATGGCTACACCTTC
TRBD1	TRBV6-6	-	TRBJ2-4	CASSFQGAIAKNIQYF	TGTGCCAGCAGTTTCCAGGGGGCAATTGCCAAAAACATTCAGTACTTC
-	TRBV9	-	TRBJ2-1	CASSPTARSEQFF	TGTGCCAGCAGCCCCACGGCTCGGTCGGAGCAGTTCTTC
-	TRBV5-1	medium-sized	TRBJ2-1	CASSLGTEQFF	TGCGCCAGCAGCTTGGGTACGGAGCAGTTCTTC
-	TRBV7-9	-	TRBJ1-1	CASSLDPSMNTEAFF	TGTGCCAGCAGCTTAGATCCTTCTATGAACACTGAAGCTTTCTTT
-	TRBV19	-	TRBJ1-1	CASSIWSNTEAFF	TGTGCCAGTAGTATCTGGAGTAACACTGAAGCTTTCTTT
-	TRBV6-6	-	TRBJ1-6	CASSRPGNSPLHF	TGTGCCAGCAGTAGACCCGGGAACTCACCCCTCCACTTT
-	TRBV20-1	few	TRBJ2-7	CSANWGYEQYF	TGCAGTGCTAACTGGGGCTACGAGCAGTACTTC
TRBD1	TRBV10-3	-	TRBJ2-7	CASSGRQGKSTTYEQYF	TGTGCCAGCAGTGGAAGACAGGGGAAATCCACTACCTACGAGCAGTACTTC
-	TRBV14	-	TRBJ2-2	CASSQGWTGELFF	TGTGCCAGCAGCCAAGGATGGACCGGGGAGCTGTTTTTT
-	TRBV7-8	few	TRBJ2-7	CASSLGLSDRTPYEQYF	TGTGCCAGCAGCTTAGGGCTATCAGACAGGACTCCCTACGAGCAGTACTTC
-	TRBV6-5	-	TRBJ2-2	CASSYDDGELFF	TGTGCCAGCAGTTACGATGACGGGGAGCTGTTTTTT
-	TRBV5-6	-	TRBJ2-7	CASSPGGFYEQYF	TGTGCCAGCAGCCCCGGTGGTTTCTACGAGCAGTACTTC
TRBD2	TRBV15	-	TRBJ2-5	CATRERGDETQYF	TGTGCCACCCGTGAGCGGGGGGACGAGACCCAGTACTTC
TRBD2	TRBV9	-	TRBJ2-1	CASGPGTSKDEQFF	TGTGCCAGCGGCCCCGGGACTAGCAAGGATGAGCAGTTCTTC
-	TRBV12-5	-	TRBJ1-3	CASGLVLTSSGNTIYF	TGTGCTAGTGGTTTGGTACTAACATCCTCTGGAAACACCATATATTTT
-	TRBV6-1	-	TRBJ2-2	CASTREGGGTGELFF	TGTGCCAGCACGAGAGAGGGGGGGGGCACCGGGGAGCTGTTTTTT
-	TRBV5-5	-	TRBJ1-1	CASSLANLRGATEAFF	TGTGCCAGCAGCTTGGCGAATTTAAGGGGGGCCACTGAAGCTTTCTTT
TRBD1	TRBV11-2	medium-sized	TRBJ2-6	CASSLPTGEALSGANVLTF	TGTGCCAGCAGTTTACCGACAGGGGAGGCCCTCTCTGGGGCCAACGTCCTGACTTTC
-	TRBV14	-	TRBJ2-3	CASSQGGWTYTQYF	TGTGCCAGCAGCCAGGGTGGGTGGACATATACGCAGTATTTT
-	TRBV5-4	-	TRBJ1-2	CASSLGGTVYGYTF	TGTGCCAGCAGCTTGGGGGGGACGGTCTATGGCTACACCTTC
TRBD1	TRBV5-1	-	TRBJ2-7	CASSLGGTDYEQYF	TGCGCCAGCAGCTTGGGGGGGACAGACTACGAGCAGTACTTC
-	TRBV30	-	TRBJ2-3	CAGRDGSTDTQYF	TGTGCCGGCCGGGATGGAAGCACAGATACGCAGTATTTT
-	TRBV9	-	TRBJ2-7	CASSVEDSYEQYF	TGTGCCAGCAGCGTAGAAGACAGCTACGAGCAGTACTTC
-	TRBV5-6	-	TRBJ1-4	CASSQLTDSGANEKLFF	TGTGCCAGCAGCCAGCTGACAGATAGTGGAGCTAATGAAAAACTGTTTTTT
-	TRBV4-3	few	TRBJ1-1	CASSQTGNTEAFF	TGCGCCAGCAGCCAAACAGGGAACACTGAAGCTTTCTTT
-	TRBV5-6	-	TRBJ1-2	CASSLWATTTF	TGTGCCAGCAGCTTGTGGGCAACTACGACCTTC
TRBD1	TRBV4-1	-	TRBJ1-6	CASSQPRTGGSPLHF	TGCGCCAGCAGCCAACCCAGGACAGGGGGCTCACCCCTCCACTTT
-	TRBV18	-	TRBJ2-1	CASSTSVGGRYKGHNEQFF	TGTGCCAGCTCCACATCGGTTGGGGGACGATACAAAGGGCACAATGAGCAGTTCTTC
TRBD1	TRBV19	-	TRBJ1-1	CASSIGQGAYEAFF	TGTGCCAGTAGTATAGGACAGGGGGCTTACGAAGCTTTCTTT
-	TRBV9	-	TRBJ2-7	CASSGRDRREQYF	TGTGCCAGCAGCGGCCGAGACAGAAGAGAGCAGTACTTC
TRBD1	TRBV9	once	TRBJ2-1	CASRGTGVEQFF	TGTGCCAGCAGGGGGACAGGGGTTGAGCAGTTCTTC
-	TRBV27	-	TRBJ1-1	CASSFRNTEAFF	TGTGCCAGCAGTTTTAGGAACACTGAAGCTTTCTTT
-	TRBV19	once	TRBJ2-7	CASSPKVAREQYF	TGTGCCAGTAGTCCCAAGGTGGCGAGAGAGCAGTACTTC
-	TRBV9	medium-sized	TRBJ2-5	CASSVGARIETQYF	TGTGCCAGCAGCGTAGGGGCGAGAATTGAGACCCAGTACTTC
-	TRBV13	-	TRBJ2-7	CASSPTGGSYEQYF	TGTGCCAGCAGCCCAACTGGAGGGTCCTACGAGCAGTACTTC
-	TRBV6-5	-	TRBJ1-2	CASSYSITGAGYGYTF	TGTGCCAGCAGTTACTCGATCACGGGGGCGGGATATGGCTACACCTTC
-	TRBV6-5	-	TRBJ1-2	CASSYVGGPHGYTF	TGTGCCAGCAGTTACGTGGGCGGCCCCCATGGCTACACCTTC
-	TRBV12-2	-	TRBJ1-4	CASRLVTVNEKLFF	TGTGCAAGTCGCTTAGTGACAGTTAATGAAAAACTGTTTTTT
TRBD2	TRBV11-2	-	TRBJ2-1	CASSLAAGGPSYNEQFF	TGTGCCAGCAGCTTAGCAGCGGGGGGCCCATCCTACAATGAGCAGTTCTTC
-	TRBV12-2	-	TRBJ2-7	CASRLNDRRRYEQYF	TGTGCAAGTCGCTTAAACGACAGGCGGCGCTACGAGCAGTACTTC
TRBD2	TRBV4-3	-	TRBJ2-1	CASSQVAGDYNEQFF	TGCGCCAGCAGCCAAGTAGCGGGGGACTACAATGAGCAGTTCTTC
-	TRBV27	-	TRBJ2-2	CASSFQDPGGTGELFF	TGTGCCAGCAGTTTTCAGGACCCAGGAGGAACCGGGGAGCTGTTTTTT
-	TRBV2	-	TRBJ2-2	CASRDSPGVFANTGELFF	TGTGCCAGCCGTGATTCGCCAGGGGTCTTCGCGAACACCGGGGAGCTGTTTTTT
TRBD1	TRBV10-3	-	TRBJ1-4	CAISESGTGGPGEKLFF	TGTGCCATCAGTGAGTCTGGGACAGGGGGACCCGGTGAAAAACTGTTTTTT
-	TRBV19	-	TRBJ1-1	CASSIGYTEAFF	TGTGCCAGTAGTATCGGATACACTGAAGCTTTCTTT
TRBD2	TRBV10-3	few	TRBJ2-7	CAISTSGGEVEQYF	TGTGCCATCAGTACGAGCGGGGGGGAAGTCGAGCAGTACTTC
-	TRBV7-9	-	TRBJ1-5	CASSRDRNQPQHF	TGTGCCAGCAGCCGCGACAGAAATCAGCCCCAGCATTTT
-	TRBV7-8	-	TRBJ1-2	CASSSRTGYGYTF	TGTGCCAGCAGCTCGCGGACGGGCTATGGCTACACCTTC
-	TRBV4-1	-	TRBJ2-1	CASSHNTYNEQFF	TGCGCCAGCAGCCATAACACTTACAATGAGCAGTTCTTC
-	TRBV7-9	-	TRBJ2-7	CASGGSESSYEQYF	TGTGCCAGTGGGGGGAGCGAAAGCTCCTACGAGCAGTACTTC
-	TRBV4-3	-	TRBJ1-4	CASSQGPGGAVGEKLFF	TGCGCCAGCAGCCAAGGGCCAGGTGGGGCCGTGGGGGAAAAACTGTTTTTT
TRBD2	TRBV13	few	TRBJ2-7	CASRDGGAYEQYF	TGTGCCAGCAGGGACGGGGGGGCCTACGAGCAGTACTTC
-	TRBV7-8	-	TRBJ2-7	CASSPSYEQYF	TGTGCCAGCAGCCCGTCCTACGAGCAGTACTTC
TRBD2	TRBV7-3	-	TRBJ2-1	CASSFSGGSYNEQFF	TGTGCCAGCAGCTTTAGCGGGGGGTCCTACAATGAGCAGTTCTTC